The 17 T cell receptor beta chains listed next were all sequenced from one sample in a study of blood T cell repertoires in COVID-19. Produced via immunoSEQ multiplex PCR; TCRdb's table is partial and in-frame only. The repertoire holds 300,000 to 400,000 clones, with more than 70% as singletons. The sequencing input was peripheral blood. These receptors originate from a woman in her 30s with COVID-19, enrolled during active disease.

The chain uses TRBV19 and TRBJ1-1; D remains unclear. V lost 7 bases and J 1 base, leaving 10 bases between the germline ends. The CDR3 spans 13 residues. Looked up from germline, CDR1 is LNHDA and CDR2 is SQIVND (reference sequence). CDR3 sequence (DNA): TGTGCCAGTAACCCTGACTGGAACACTGAAGCTTTCTTT. As protein: CASNPDWNTEAFF. The full variable domain, completed using reference TRBV19 and TRBJ1-1, is DGGITQSPKYLFRKEGQNVTLSCEQNLNHDAMYWYRQDPGQGLRLIYYSQIVNDFQKGDIAEGYSVSREKKESFPLTVTSAQKNPTAFYLCASNPDWNTEAFFGQGTRLTVV.

V usage is TRBV9 and J usage is TRBJ2-1, with TRBD1 identical over 9 bases. Germline assignment: CDR1 SGDLS and CDR2 YYNGEE. The length of the CDR3 is 17 residues. V was clipped by 4 bases and J by 7 bases; unmatched bases: 15. In DNA form, the CDR3 reads TGTGCCAGCAGCAAAAGCGCGGGACAGGGTGGTTTGAATGAGCAGTTCTTC. It codes for CASSKSAGQGGLNEQFF.

The chain joins TRBV30 to TRBJ1-4; D remains ambiguous. Trimming stripped 1 base from V and 11 bases from J, with 11 bases between. Germline assignment: CDR1 GTSNPN and CDR2 SVGIG (reference sequence). The CDR3 covers 12 residues. The CDR3: CAWSGQTGKLFF. CDR3 nucleotide sequence: TGTGCCTGGAGTGGTCAAACGGGGAAACTGTTTTTT.

The chain has TRBV10-3 and TRBJ2-2; a possible D gene is TRBD1 (6 bases). CDR1 ENHRY and CDR2 SYGVKD come from the germline V gene. V was clipped by 5 bases and J by 1 base, with 8 bases between them. CDR3 length equals 14 residues. CDR3 sequence: CAISTGLNTGELFF. The DNA of the CDR3 is TGTGCCATCAGTACAGGGTTGAACACCGGGGAGCTGTTTTTT.

The DNA of the CDR3 is TGTGCCAGCAGCTTGTCCCCGGGACAGGGGACTTCTTTCTTT. Translation gives CASSLSPGQGTSFF. V usage is TRBV7-2 and J usage is TRBJ1-1; TRBD1 aligns across 10 bases. J gave up 12 bases and V 3 bases, and 10 bases lay outside the gene matches. Germline V gene sequence: CDR1 SGHTA, CDR2 FQGNSA. The CDR3 sequence is 14 residues long.

This clone occurred once. The V call is TRBV4-3, the J call TRBJ2-4, with a tentative D call TRBD1 (7 bases). CDR1 is LGHNA and CDR2 is YSLEER in the germline V gene. The CDR3 runs 21 residues. The V end was cut by 3 bases, the J end by 0 bases, with 27 bases between. CDR3 nucleotide sequence: TGCGCCAGCAGCCATCCGCGGGACGGGACAGACAGATTAGTAGCCAAAAACATTCAGTACTTC. Its protein product is CASSHPRDGTDRLVAKNIQYF.

The V and J genes are TRBV12-3 or TRBV12-4 and TRBJ1-2, with 9 bases identical to TRBD1. This CDR3 has 11 amino acids. The V gene end was trimmed by 5 bases and the J gene end by 13 bases; junction bases not matched to a gene: 5. CDR3 nucleotide sequence: TGTGCCAGCAGTCGGGACAGGGCTGTCACCTTC. It yields the protein CASSRDRAVTF.

The chain combines TRBV27 with TRBJ2-7; TRBD2 is a possible D gene (5 bases). From germline, CDR1 is MNHEY and CDR2 SMNVEV (reference sequence). The V and J ends lost 6 bases and 3 bases respectively, with 15 bases between them. This CDR3 has 14 amino acids. The CDR3 sequence is CASRERGAHYEQYV. In nucleotides, the CDR3 is TGTGCCAGCAGGGAACGGGGAGCGCACTACGAGCAGTACGTC.

The CDR3 sequence is CASAEGRDYGYTF. The CDR3 nucleotides read TGTGCCAGCGCGGAGGGTCGAGATTATGGCTACACCTTC. This chain uses TRBV7-2 with TRBJ1-2; D is undetermined. The CDR3 is 13 amino acids. With 8 bases removed from V and 5 bases from J, the gap between germline ends came to 15 bases. The V gene's germline CDR1 is SGHTA and CDR2 FQGNSA.

The rearrangement uses TRBV23-1 and TRBJ2-1; 12 bases are a match to TRBD1. TRBV23-1 is classed as an ORF, of uncertain function. V lost 6 bases and J lost 0; bases outside the gene matches: 18. This CDR3 has 21 residues. The CDR3 DNA follows: TGCGCCAGCAGCGTGACCAACCCCCCCGGGACAGGGGGCAGCTCCTACAATGAGCAGTTCTTC. Translated, it gives CASSVTNPPGTGGSSYNEQFF.

The gene calls are TRBV6-6 and TRBJ1-1; TRBD1 agrees at 8 bases. Germline assignment: CDR1 MNHNY and CDR2 SVGAGI (reference sequence). This CDR3 contains 16 residues. V trimming: 2 bases; J trimming: 5 bases; junction bases outside the gene matches: 10. CDR3 protein: CASSYGQGAGGTEAFF. CDR3 sequence (DNA): TGTGCCAGCAGTTACGGGCAGGGGGCAGGTGGGACTGAAGCTTTCTTT.

CDR3 bases: TGTGCCAGCAGTTTAGGTTCCGCGGGGAAGGGGCAGTTCTTC. It yields the protein CASSLGSAGKGQFF. The chain has TRBV28 and TRBJ2-1; TRBD2 might be the D (6 bases). This CDR3 is built from 14 residues. The V gene's germline CDR1 is MDHEN and CDR2 SYDVKM. V gave up 2 bases and J gave up 12 bases, with 17 bases separating them.

This clone has just one count. V is TRBV18 and J is TRBJ1-3; D call uncertain. CDR1 KGHSH and CDR2 LQKENI come from the germline V gene. V was trimmed by 3 bases and J by 2 bases, leaving 5 bases between them. This CDR3 spans 13 amino acids. The CDR3 sequence is CASSPSTGNTIYF. The CDR3, as DNA: TGTGCCAGCTCACCGTCAACTGGAAACACCATATATTTT. Supplemented by reference TRBV18 and TRBJ1-3, the full variable domain reads NAGVMQNPRHLVRRRGQEARLRCSPMKGHSHVYWYRQLPEEGLKFMVYLQKENIIDESGMPKERFSAEFPKEGPSILRIQQVVRGDSAAYFCASSPSTGNTIYFGEGSWLTVV.

This chain connects TRBV28 to TRBJ1-5; weak D call: TRBD1 (5 bases). The CDR3 length is 17 residues. Germline values: CDR1 MDHEN, CDR2 SYDVKM. The V and J ends lost 8 bases and 0 bases respectively, with 20 bases between them. The CDR3 nucleotides read TGTGCCAGCCGCGTGGCAGGGTCCCCTTATAGCAATCAGCCCCAGCATTTT. Translation: CASRVAGSPYSNQPQHF.

In its sample, this clone was seen once. V is TRBV19 and J is TRBJ2-6; no reliable D call. This CDR3 has 16 residues. The germline CDR1 and CDR2 sequences are LNHDA and SQIVND (reference sequence). V was pared by 5 bases and J by 1 base, with 12 bases between. In DNA form, the CDR3 reads TGTGCCAGTAGTTCTCGTTTGACTTCTGGGGCCAACGTCCTGACTTTC. Translated, it gives CASSSRLTSGANVLTF.

In this sample, this clone turned up once. The rearrangement joins TRBV29-1 to TRBJ1-4, with no clear D. Germline V gene lookup returns CDR1 SQVTM and CDR2 ANQGSEA. CDR3 size: 13 residues. Trimming removed 5 bases at V and 0 bases at J, with 7 bases between. CDR3 region: CSVWAATNEKLFF. As DNA, the CDR3 is TGCAGCGTTTGGGCAGCAACTAATGAAAAACTGTTTTTT.

The chain joins TRBV6-5 to TRBJ2-4, with D possibly matching TRBD1 (5 bases). V lost 6 bases and J 3 bases, leaving 15 bases between the germline ends. The germline gives CDR1 MNHEY, CDR2 SVGAGI. The CDR3 has 15 amino acids. The DNA of the CDR3 is TGTGCCAGCAGCGCATCAGGGATGGGCAAAAACATTCAGTACTTC. Translation gives CASSASGMGKNIQYF.